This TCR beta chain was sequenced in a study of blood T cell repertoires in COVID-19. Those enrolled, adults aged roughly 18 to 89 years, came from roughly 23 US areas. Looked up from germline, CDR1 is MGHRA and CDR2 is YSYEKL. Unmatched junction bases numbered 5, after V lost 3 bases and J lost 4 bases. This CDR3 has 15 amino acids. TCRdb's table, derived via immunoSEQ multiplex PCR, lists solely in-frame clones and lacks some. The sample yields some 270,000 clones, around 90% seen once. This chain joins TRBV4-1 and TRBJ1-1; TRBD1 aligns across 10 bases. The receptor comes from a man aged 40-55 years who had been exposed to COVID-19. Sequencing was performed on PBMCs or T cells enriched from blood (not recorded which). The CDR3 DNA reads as TGCGCCAGCAGCCACCCGACAGGGGGCCTCACTGAAGCTTTCTTT. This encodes CASSHPTGGLTEAFF.